Sequencing of this T cell receptor (beta chain) was carried out in a study of CD8 T cells in ankylosing spondylitis. The germline V gene encodes CDR1 KGHDR and CDR2 SFDVKD. CDR3 size: 15 residues. Trimming cost V 1 base and J 8 bases, with 14 bases left between them. In TCRdb, the 5' RACE reads were re-called with MiXCR into one record per CDR3 protein. The data hold around 220,000 distinct CDR3 sequences, with roughly a tenth observed a single time. At least ten counts were recorded for this clonotype. Input material: blood, either unsorted or a sorted T cell fraction (not recorded which). This chain uses TRBV24-1 with TRBJ2-1; either TRBD1 or TRBD2 may supply D (5 bases each). This sequence was found in a male donor with ankylosing spondylitis or in good health (not recorded which). The CDR3 loop reads CATSDFRDGWDEQFF. In DNA, the CDR3 is TGTGCCACCAGTGATTTTAGGGACGGGTGGGATGAGCAGTTCTTC.